The subject of this entry is one T cell receptor beta chain. Generated by immunoSEQ multiplex PCR, the TCRdb table keeps only in-frame clones and is missing some. Here the sample spans under 70,000 clones, around 90% being singletons. The V end lost 4 bases, the J end lost 4 bases, and 11 bases lay between the germline ends. This CDR3 is 13 amino acids long. Germline V gene sequence: CDR1 GTSNPN, CDR2 SVGIG (reference sequence). The sample is drawn from a study of T cell changes during pregnancy in multiple sclerosis. The material sequenced was CD4+ T cells from peripheral blood mononuclear cells, taken after pregnancy. V is TRBV30 and J is TRBJ2-1; possible D gene TRBD2, 6 bases. This clonotype originated in a female donor with multiple sclerosis, enrolled in a pregnancy study. CDR3 DNA sequence: TGTGCCTGGATGGCGGGAACTTACAATGAGCAGTTCTTC. This translates into CAWMAGTYNEQFF.